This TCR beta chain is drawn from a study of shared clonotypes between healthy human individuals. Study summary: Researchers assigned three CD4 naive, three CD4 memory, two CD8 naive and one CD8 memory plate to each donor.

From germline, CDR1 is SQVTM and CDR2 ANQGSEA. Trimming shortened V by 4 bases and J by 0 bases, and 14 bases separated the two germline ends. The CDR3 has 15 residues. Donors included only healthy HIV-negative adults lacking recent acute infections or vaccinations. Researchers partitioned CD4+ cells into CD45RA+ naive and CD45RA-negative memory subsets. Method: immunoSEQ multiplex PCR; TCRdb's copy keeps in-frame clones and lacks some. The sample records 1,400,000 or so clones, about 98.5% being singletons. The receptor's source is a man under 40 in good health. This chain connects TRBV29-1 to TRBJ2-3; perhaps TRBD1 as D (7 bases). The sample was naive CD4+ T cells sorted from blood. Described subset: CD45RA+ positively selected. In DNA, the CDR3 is TGCAGCGTTGGAGGAGGGGGCATGAGCACAGATACGCAGTATTTT. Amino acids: CSVGGGGMSTDTQYF.